This TCR beta chain emerged from a study of shared clonotypes between healthy human individuals. Each unsorted sample relied on approximately 94 million PBMCs as its source of genomic DNA. CDR3 size: 16 residues. Trimming cost V 3 bases and J 7 bases, with 22 bases left between them. The germline V gene has CDR1 SGHRS and CDR2 YFSETQ. TCRdb keeps only in-frame clones here, not all; method: immunoSEQ multiplex PCR. Of 450,000 to 500,000 clones listed, roughly 85% are singletons. This clone was seen more than once but under ten times. The TCR comes from a woman in her 40s in good health. Some clones in this sample may be carry-over from other donors' samples. This chain links TRBV5-1 with TRBJ1-2; a weak D match, TRBD1 (6 bases). The sample consisted of PBMCs. The CDR3 DNA reads TGCGCCAGCAGCTCAGGAGGGGGGTTTGGAGGTGGTGGCTACACCTTC. It translates to CASSSGGGFGGGGYTF.